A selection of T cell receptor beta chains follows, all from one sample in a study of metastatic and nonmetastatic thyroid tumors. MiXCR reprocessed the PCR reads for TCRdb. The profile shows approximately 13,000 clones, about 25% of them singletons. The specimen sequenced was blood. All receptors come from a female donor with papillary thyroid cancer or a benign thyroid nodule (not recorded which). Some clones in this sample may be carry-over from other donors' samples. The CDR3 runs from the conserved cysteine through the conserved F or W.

CASSLRARLALMNEQFF | TRBJ2-1 | 17 | TRBV27
CSARDRGEQYF | TRBJ2-7 | 11 | TRBV20-1
CASSQDPGRGGYEQYF | TRBJ2-7 | 16 | TRBV3-1
CASSLTGTGEGYTF | TRBJ1-2 | 14 | TRBV27
CASSFVATGTGELFF | TRBJ2-2 | 15 | TRBV5-8
CASRGRTEAFF | TRBJ1-1 | 11 | TRBV28
CASTEQGVNEQYF | TRBJ2-7 | 13 | TRBV6-1
CASSRTSGDNEQFF | TRBJ2-1 | 14 | TRBV7-9
CASSQRVWGYTF | TRBJ1-2 | 12 | TRBV4-2
CASSFSSSGRGETQYF | TRBJ2-5 | 16 | TRBV5-5
CASRPGTAHTGELFF | TRBJ2-2 | 15 | TRBV7-9
CAISDRGDTEAFF | TRBJ1-1 | 13 | TRBV10-3
CASSFKRLAGVAGELFF | TRBJ2-2 | 17 | TRBV11-1
CASSQLDREEQYF | TRBJ2-7 | 13 | TRBV28
CTGSHSDSNYGYTF | TRBJ1-2 | 14 | TRBV18
CASGLSQNTEAFF | TRBJ1-1 | 13 | TRBV27
CSVEVFEGYTF | TRBJ1-2 | 11 | TRBV29-1
CASSRTGTEYEQYF | TRBJ2-7 | 14 | TRBV12-3/TRBV12-4
CASSEGSGGQPQHF | TRBJ1-5 | 14 | TRBV11-2
CASSFQGGPYEQYF | TRBJ2-7 | 14 | TRBV13
CSARDPSRGRNNEQFF | TRBJ2-1 | 16 | TRBV20-1
CASRATGLVTNEQFF | TRBJ2-1 | 15 | TRBV6-1
CASSSSGAGVLGETQYF | TRBJ2-5 | 17 | TRBV11-2
CASRSRGVTGELFF | TRBJ2-2 | 14 | TRBV2
CASSTGLGYNEQFF | TRBJ2-1 | 14 | TRBV5-8
CASSFSGGFTRGYTF | TRBJ1-2 | 15 | TRBV5-6
CASREPGTAKNIQYF | TRBJ2-4 | 15 | TRBV6-1
CASSYVTASYHQYF | TRBJ2-7 | 14 | TRBV6-6
CASSLELGLAGAYTWELFF | TRBJ2-2 | 19 | TRBV7-6
CASSGGLSGNTIYF | TRBJ1-3 | 14 | TRBV9
CASSEAGGRNEQYF | TRBJ2-7 | 14 | TRBV6-1
CASTLKEAGRNRRLYGYTF | TRBJ1-2 | 19 | TRBV6-2/TRBV6-3
CSAISPLVPNEQFF | TRBJ2-1 | 14 | TRBV20-1
CASSLLAGGNQPQHF | TRBJ1-5 | 15 | TRBV27
CSARGDGSYSTLHF | TRBJ1-6 | 14 | TRBV20-1
CASSTDRSTEAFF | TRBJ1-1 | 13 | TRBV11-2
CASSPGGISTDTKYF | TRBJ2-3 | 15 | TRBV28
CASSLRAGETEAFF | TRBJ1-1 | 14 | TRBV11-2
CASSPDPDRGRGISSTDTQYF | TRBJ2-3 | 21 | TRBV11-1
CAISESLAFCTDTQYF | TRBJ2-3 | 16 | TRBV10-3
CSARTRLRTDTQYF | TRBJ2-3 | 14 | TRBV20-1
CASRRSNTEAFF | TRBJ1-1 | 12 | TRBV6-1
CASSRRVPVSPLHF | TRBJ1-6 | 14 | TRBV6-1
CASSLLPGTEAFF | TRBJ1-1 | 13 | TRBV5-8
CASSILIGATNEKLFF | TRBJ1-4 | 16 | TRBV19
CASSQGELDEAFF | TRBJ1-1 | 13 | TRBV4-1
CASAWGGQPQHF | TRBJ1-5 | 12 | TRBV28
CASSGGGQSLNTEAFF | TRBJ1-1 | 16 | TRBV28
CASSSRSGIQYF | TRBJ2-4 | 12 | TRBV28
CASSPREGSTGAGNTIYF | TRBJ1-3 | 18 | TRBV4-2
CASSLRGWYQETQYF | TRBJ2-5 | 15 | TRBV5-4
CASSFQVEETQYF | TRBJ2-5 | 13 | TRBV5-8
CGGDRTAYGYTF | TRBJ1-2 | 12 | TRBV20-1
CAWKRKLAGSNEQFF | TRBJ2-1 | 15 | TRBV30
CASSQNQGPSLPQHF | TRBJ1-5 | 15 | TRBV7-8
CASSPTGIDLSGANVLTF | TRBJ2-6 | 18 | TRBV7-8
CSARDPGRGNTQAFF | TRBJ1-1 | 15 | TRBV20-1
CASSSGSGEQYF | TRBJ2-7 | 12 | TRBV12-3/TRBV12-4
CASSLVAAGTGELFF | TRBJ2-2 | 15 | TRBV5-8